This T cell receptor beta chain was observed in a study of shared clonotypes between healthy human individuals. The CDR3 is 15 residues long. In germline, CDR1 is MGHRA, CDR2 YSYEKL. V was pared by 4 bases and J by 16 bases, with 23 bases between. General observations from the study: In the sorted subsets, rarefaction showed sequencing was incomplete despite large depth.

A remark on this clone: The antigen is not known.

Sequenced by immunoSEQ multiplex PCR; TCRdb stores in-frame clones only, minus some. The sample lists 1 million to 1.3 million clones; roughly 74% were seen once. Sequenced input: memory CD4+ T cells from PBMCs. This sample's subset: CD45RA-negative fraction. The chain recombines TRBV4-1 with TRBJ1-6, with a possible D match to TRBD1 (6 bases). The origin of this receptor is a man in his late teens or twenties in good health. Some clones in this sample may be carry-over from other donors' samples. The CDR3 loop reads CASSRTVSFGGRLHF. CDR3 nucleotide sequence: TGCGCCAGCAGCCGGACCGTAAGCTTCGGGGGGCGACTCCACTTT.